The 13 T cell receptor beta chains reported below all come from one sample, sequenced in a study of blood T cells in healthy people across ages. It was with a sample-barcoded 5' primer and a J-beta primer mix that a second PCR of roughly 7 to 12 cycles was run. TCRdb re-analysed the 5' RACE reads in MiXCR, keeping a single row per CDR3 protein. The data show 500,000 to 650,000 distinct CDR3 sequences, over 25% seen once. These records were also assigned to another study, of T cells of mothers and their children.

The sequenced sample was blood. The receptors originated from a boy between 2 and 10 years old in good health.

This clonotype was recorded only once. DNA for the CDR3: TGCAGTGCTCCGGGTAGCGGGAGTGTCTACAATGAGCAGTTCTTC. It is translated as CSAPGSGSVYNEQFF. This rearrangement joins TRBV20-1 to TRBJ2-1, with 9 nucleotides matching TRBD2. The J segment lost 3 bases and the V segment lost 5 bases, leaving 8 bases of the junction unmatched. Germline values: CDR1 DFQATT, CDR2 SNEGSKA (reference sequence). There are 15 residues in the CDR3.

There are a few counts of this clonotype. J is TRBJ1-2 and V is TRBV12-3 or TRBV12-4; the D is unclear. CDR3 length equals 14 residues. With 4 bases removed from V and 6 bases from J, the gap between germline ends came to 15 bases. CDR3 in amino acids: CASSSSPRTDGYTF. CDR3 bases: TGTGCCAGCAGTTCCTCCCCTAGGACGGATGGCTACACCTTC.

The genes are TRBV20-1 and TRBJ2-1; maybe TRBD2 (6 bases). With 6 bases removed from V and 5 bases from J, the gap between germline ends came to 14 bases. CDR3 length: 13 amino acids. The germline V gene encodes CDR1 DFQATT and CDR2 SNEGSKA (reference sequence). CDR3 nucleotides: TGCAGTGCCCCTTCGGGAGCCCACAATGAGCAGTTCTTC. It codes for CSAPSGAHNEQFF.

This chain links TRBV2 with TRBJ2-7; 10 bases are a match to TRBD1. This CDR3 spans 15 amino acids. V lost 4 bases and J lost 2; bases outside the gene matches: 5. Germline CDR1 is SNHLY and CDR2 is FYNNEI. This CDR3 reads CASSGGTGEPYEQYF. The CDR3 nucleotides read TGTGCCAGCAGTGGGGGGACAGGGGAACCCTACGAGCAGTACTTC.

The rearrangement joins TRBV20-1 to TRBJ2-5; perhaps TRBD2 as D (5 bases). CDR3 length equals 13 residues. Germline values: CDR1 DFQATT, CDR2 SNEGSKA (reference sequence). V lost 1 base, J lost 0 bases, and 6 bases lay in between. CDR3 loop: CSARVTNQETQYF. CDR3 in DNA: TGCAGTGCTAGAGTGACTAACCAAGAGACCCAGTACTTC.

The rearrangement links TRBV5-1 to TRBJ1-2; a possible D gene is TRBD1 (5 bases). Germline CDR1 reads SGHRS; CDR2 reads YFSETQ. This CDR3 contains 12 residues. Trimming took 2 bases from V and 6 from J, leaving 8 bases between them. The CDR3 DNA follows: TGCGCCAGCAGCTTACGGGGCCATGGCTACACCTTC. This encodes CASSLRGHGYTF.

The rearrangement joins TRBV4-2 to TRBJ1-2; D remains ambiguous. Germline V gene data show CDR1 as LGHNA and CDR2 as YNFKEQ. The CDR3 spans 15 residues. V was cut by 4 bases and J by 1 base, with 13 bases left in between. CDR3 loop: CASSRQKNSNYGYTF. The CDR3 DNA reads as TGTGCCAGCAGCCGGCAGAAGAATAGTAACTATGGCTACACCTTC.

The rearrangement joins TRBV15 to TRBJ1-2; D unresolved. Germline loops: CDR1 LNHNV, CDR2 YYDKDF (reference sequence). V lost 0 bases and J 2 bases, leaving 10 bases between the germline ends. The CDR3 totals 15 residues. This chain's CDR3 is CATSRDQWTNYGYTF. Here the CDR3 DNA reads TGTGCCACCAGCAGAGATCAGTGGACCAACTATGGCTACACCTTC.

This clonotype showed up just once. The J gene is TRBJ2-1, the V gene TRBV7-9; D unclear. The length of the CDR3 is 10 residues. Germline-derived CDR1 and CDR2 are SEHNR and FQNEAQ (reference sequence). Trimming removed 4 bases from V and 8 bases from J, with 3 bases in between. CDR3 sequence: CASSSYEQFF. Written as DNA, the CDR3 is TGTGCCAGCAGCTCCTATGAGCAGTTCTTC.

This clonotype was picked up a small number of times. This chain links TRBV7-9 with TRBJ2-5, with a tentative D call TRBD1 (6 bases). The closer fit of TRBJ2-1 to the DNA end suggests the J call may be wrong. Germline V CDR1 and CDR2: SEHNR, FQNEAQ (reference sequence). The CDR3 contains 16 residues. The CDR3 loop is CASSPRGYRVMNEQFF. The CDR3 DNA reads TGTGCCAGCAGCCCGCGCGGATACAGGGTGATGAATGAGCAGTTCTTC.

The table lists this clonotype with a few counts. The genes are TRBV20-1 and TRBJ2-5; no definite D call. The J call may be mistaken, given a closer DNA end match to TRBJ2-7. The CDR3 sequence is 13 residues long. The germline gives CDR1 DFQATT, CDR2 SNEGSKA (reference sequence). The CDR3 DNA sequence: TGCAGTGCTAGAGTCCAGACCTCCTACGAGCAGTACTTC. Protein sequence: CSARVQTSYEQYF.

As for this clonotype: The junction does not match germline at one end; this may be a read error. The genes are TRBV12-3 or TRBV12-4 and TRBJ2-5, with TRBD2 matching 7 bases. The CDR3 loop spans 17 amino acids. Written as DNA, the CDR3 is TGTGCCAGCAGAGGCTTATTACCGGGACTACTACAAGAGACCCGGTACTTC. Amino acids: CASRGLLPGLLQETRYF.

The rearrangement joins TRBV6-1 to TRBJ2-7, with unresolved D. The CDR3 has 15 amino acids. V was clipped by 3 bases and J by 2 bases, with 14 bases between them. From germline, CDR1 is MNHNS and CDR2 SASEGT. The CDR3 DNA reads as TGTGCCAGCAGTGATCCAGAAGCGTTCCCCTACGAGCAGTACTTC. It translates to CASSDPEAFPYEQYF.